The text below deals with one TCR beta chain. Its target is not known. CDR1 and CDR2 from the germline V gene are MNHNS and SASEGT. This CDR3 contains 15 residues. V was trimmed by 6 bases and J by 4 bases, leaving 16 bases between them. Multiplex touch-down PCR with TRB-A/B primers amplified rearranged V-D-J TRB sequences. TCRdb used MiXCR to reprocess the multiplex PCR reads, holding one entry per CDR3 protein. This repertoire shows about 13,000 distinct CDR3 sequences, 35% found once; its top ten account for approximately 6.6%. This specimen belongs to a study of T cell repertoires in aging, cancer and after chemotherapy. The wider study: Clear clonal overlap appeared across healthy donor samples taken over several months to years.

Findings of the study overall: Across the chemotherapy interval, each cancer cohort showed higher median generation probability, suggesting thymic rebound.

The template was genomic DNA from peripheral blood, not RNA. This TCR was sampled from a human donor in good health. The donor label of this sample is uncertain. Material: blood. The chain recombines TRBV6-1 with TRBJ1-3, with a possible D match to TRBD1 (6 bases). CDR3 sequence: CASRRQDQGGNTIYF. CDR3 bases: TGTGCCAGCAGGCGACAGGACCAGGGAGGAAACACCATATATTTT.